Shown below are 16 T cell receptor beta chains from a single sample sequenced in a study of blood T cell repertoires in COVID-19 (dated by TCRdb to about 2020). The receptor library was made with the immunoSEQ multiplex PCR assay. TCRdb holds this immuneACCESS table with in-frame rearrangements only. Some clones are missing; in checked studies, unresolved V genes explain under half, and the rest has no known cause. The sample records tens of thousands of clones, 88% of which are singletons. The ten largest make up approximately 30% of the sample. The sequencing sample was made of peripheral blood. Source of these receptors: a man aged 50 to 59 with acute or convalescent COVID-19.

The chain carries TRBV19 and TRBJ1-5; the D is unclear. This CDR3 contains 13 residues. Germline loops: CDR1 LNHDA, CDR2 SQIVND (reference sequence). V lost 3 bases and J 4 bases, leaving 7 bases between the germline ends. The CDR3 here is CASSIGGNQPQHF. The CDR3 DNA reads as TGTGCCAGTAGTATCGGAGGAAATCAGCCCCAGCATTTT.

J is TRBJ1-1 and V is TRBV11-2; D is unclear. Germline lookup yields CDR1 SGHAT and CDR2 FQNNGV. CDR3 length equals 14 residues. V shed 2 bases and J shed 3 bases, with 10 bases lying between them. Here the CDR3 reads CASSLSQVYTEAFF. In nucleotides, the CDR3 is TGTGCCAGCAGCTTAAGCCAGGTTTACACTGAAGCTTTCTTT.

V is TRBV6-1 and J is TRBJ1-1; maybe TRBD1 (5 bases). This CDR3 has 15 residues. The V gene's germline CDR1 is MNHNS and CDR2 SASEGT. V lost 8 bases and J lost 4, with 20 bases in between. The CDR3 DNA reads TGTGCCAGCTCCTACGGGAGGGGATCAGGCACTGAAGCTTTCTTT. Protein: CASSYGRGSGTEAFF.

The V call is TRBV19, the J call TRBJ1-2; possibly TRBD1 for D (6 bases). V was trimmed by 4 bases and J by 5 bases, leaving 14 bases between them. This CDR3 has 14 amino acids. CDR1 LNHDA and CDR2 SQIVND come from the germline V gene (reference sequence). The CDR3 reads CASSKGTQHYGYTF. In nucleotides, the CDR3 is TGTGCCAGTAGTAAGGGGACACAACATTATGGCTACACCTTC.

The chain couples TRBV5-1 to TRBJ1-4; TRBD1 agrees at 9 bases. Losses at the gene ends were 1 base for V and 8 bases for J; bases not matched to a gene: 6. The CDR3 runs 15 residues. In germline, CDR1 is SGHRS, CDR2 YFSETQ. The chain's CDR3 is CASSLTGGGQEKLFF. The CDR3 DNA reads as TGCGCCAGCAGCTTGACAGGGGGCGGGCAAGAAAAACTGTTTTTT.

The rearrangement joins TRBV11-2 to TRBJ2-7; 8 bases are a match to TRBD2. With V trimmed by 7 bases and J by 6 bases, 14 bases remained unmatched. Germline CDR1 and CDR2: SGHAT and FQNNGV. The CDR3 spans 15 residues. DNA of the CDR3: TGTGCCAGCACCCATGGCGGGGTAGCGGGGTTCGAGCAGTACTTC. It translates to CASTHGGVAGFEQYF.

V is TRBV29-1 and J is TRBJ1-1; 9 bases fit TRBD1. V lost 6 bases to trimming and J lost 8 bases; unmatched junction nucleotides: 19. Germline V gene sequence: CDR1 SQVTM, CDR2 ANQGSEA. This CDR3 contains 16 residues. The CDR3 DNA reads TGCAGCGTCGTCGGCGTGGGGACAGGGTCTAGGATCGAAGCTTTCTTT. It yields the protein CSVVGVGTGSRIEAFF.

The J gene is TRBJ1-2, the V gene TRBV9; 9 bases map to TRBD1. The CDR3 loop spans 15 amino acids. V lost 4 bases and J lost 5; bases outside the gene matches: 9. The germline V gene encodes CDR1 SGDLS and CDR2 YYNGEE. The CDR3 nucleotides are TGTGCCAGCAGCCCTTGGACAGGGGCAGAATATGGCTACACCTTC. Encoded protein: CASSPWTGAEYGYTF.

The chain recombines TRBV19 with TRBJ1-5; TRBD1 might be the D (5 bases). The CDR3 contains 16 residues. The V gene lost 3 bases and the J gene lost 7 bases, with 19 bases spanning the gap. Germline V gene data show CDR1 as LNHDA and CDR2 as SQIVND (reference sequence). As DNA, the CDR3 is TGTGCCAGTAGTATTCAGGGTACCTCCGGGGGACAGCCCCAGCATTTT. This encodes CASSIQGTSGGQPQHF.

The chain links TRBV7-9 to TRBJ1-1, with D possibly being TRBD1 (5 bases). Germline loops: CDR1 SEHNR, CDR2 FQNEAQ (reference sequence). V was trimmed by 3 bases and J by 1 base, leaving 6 bases between them. The CDR3 length is 13 residues. The CDR3 spells CASSFQGNTEAFF. DNA for the CDR3: TGTGCCAGCAGCTTTCAGGGGAACACTGAAGCTTTCTTT.

The rearrangement joins TRBV6-6 to TRBJ1-2; a possible D gene is TRBD1 (6 bases). The CDR3 covers 13 residues. Trimming left V 6 bases short and J 6 bases short, with 14 bases between. The germline V gene has CDR1 MNHNY and CDR2 SVGAGI (reference sequence). The CDR3 region has the DNA TGTGCCAGCAGGCAGAGGGGGGGCGATGGCTACACCTTC. Amino acid sequence: CASRQRGGDGYTF.

V usage is TRBV6-5 and J usage is TRBJ2-3; a possible D gene is TRBD2 (5 bases). Trimming took 3 bases from V and 4 from J, leaving 8 bases between them. The CDR3 is 13 amino acids. CDR1 is MNHEY and CDR2 is SVGAGI in the germline V gene. The CDR3 coding sequence is TGTGCCAGCAGTTATAGCGCCGCAGATACGCAGTATTTT. It yields the protein CASSYSAADTQYF.

V usage is TRBV29-1 and J usage is TRBJ2-3, with 8 bases identical to TRBD1. The CDR3 contains 14 residues. Looked up from germline, CDR1 is SQVTM and CDR2 is ANQGSEA. Trimming cost V 2 bases and J 1 base; bases outside gene matches: 2. This CDR3 reads CSVETGQGTDTQYF. Written as DNA, the CDR3 is TGCAGCGTTGAAACGGGACAGGGCACAGATACGCAGTATTTT.

This clone turned up a few times. The chain combines TRBV9 with TRBJ1-6, with D possibly matching TRBD1 (5 bases). The CDR3 covers 15 residues. V lost 0 bases to trimming and J lost 7 bases, with 11 bases between them. Germline lookup yields CDR1 SGDLS and CDR2 YYNGEE. The CDR3 DNA reads TGTGCCAGCAGCGTAGCAGGGCTTGGGAATTCACCCCTCCACTTT. Its translation: CASSVAGLGNSPLHF.

This clone was counted between two and nine times. This rearrangement joins TRBV5-4 to TRBJ1-1; D not certain. The germline V gene encodes CDR1 SGHNT and CDR2 YYREEE (reference sequence). The CDR3 sequence is 14 residues long. Trimming removed 2 bases from V and 7 bases from J, with 15 bases in between. CDR3 protein: CASSLSGKDREAFF. DNA for the CDR3: TGTGCCAGCAGCTTATCGGGGAAAGACCGTGAAGCTTTCTTT. The whole variable domain, remainder taken from reference TRBV5-4 and TRBJ1-1, is ETGVTQSPTHLIKTRGQQVTLRCSSQSGHNTVSWYQQALGQGPQFIFQYYREEENGRGNFPPRFSGLQFPNYSSELNVNALELDDSALYLCASSLSGKDREAFFGQGTRLTVV.

The rearrangement uses TRBV5-6 and TRBJ2-2; D gene uncertain. With 3 bases removed from V and 1 base from J, the gap between germline ends came to 10 bases. Germline V gene data show CDR1 as SGHDT and CDR2 as YYEEEE. This CDR3 is built from 15 residues. For the CDR3, the DNA is TGTGCCAGCAGCTCCGACATCTTGAACACCGGGGAGCTGTTTTTT. Its protein product is CASSSDILNTGELFF.